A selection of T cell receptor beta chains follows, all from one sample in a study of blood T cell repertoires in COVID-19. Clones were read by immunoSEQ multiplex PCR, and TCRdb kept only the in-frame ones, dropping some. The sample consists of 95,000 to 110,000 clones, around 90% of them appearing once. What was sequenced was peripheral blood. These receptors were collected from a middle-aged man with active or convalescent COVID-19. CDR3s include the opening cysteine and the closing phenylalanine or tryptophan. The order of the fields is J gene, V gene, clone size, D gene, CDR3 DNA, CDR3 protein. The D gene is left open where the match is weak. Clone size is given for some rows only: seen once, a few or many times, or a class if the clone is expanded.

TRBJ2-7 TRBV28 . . TGTGCCAGCGGCGGGGCAGGGCCCTACGAGCAGTACTTC CASGGAGPYEQYF
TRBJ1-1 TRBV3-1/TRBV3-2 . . TGTGCCAGCAGCCGGGAGTGGGGAACTGAAGCTTTCTTT CASSREWGTEAFF
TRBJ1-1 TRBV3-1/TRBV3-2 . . TGTGCCAGCAGCCAAGGGCGGACTGAAGCTTTCTTT CASSQGRTEAFF
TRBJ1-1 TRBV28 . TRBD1 TGTGCCAGCAGTACCCTCCCCGGGACAGGGGGCGCGGGCACTGAAGCTTTCTTT CASSTLPGTGGAGTEAFF
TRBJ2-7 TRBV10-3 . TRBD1 TGTGCCATCCGGGTGGGGACAGCCAGCTACGAGCAGTACTTC CAIRVGTASYEQYF
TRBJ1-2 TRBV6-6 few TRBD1 TGTGCCAGCACCGAACCGGGACAGATCTATGGCTACACCTTC CASTEPGQIYGYTF
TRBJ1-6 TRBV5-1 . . TGCGCCAGCAGCCTGATACTAGAATCACCCCTCCACTTT CASSLILESPLHF
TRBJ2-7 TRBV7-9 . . TGTGCCAGCAGCTTAGACGCGACCTACGAGCAGTACTTC CASSLDATYEQYF
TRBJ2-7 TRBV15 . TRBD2 TGTGCCACCAGCAGAGCTCCTAGCGGGAGTGACAACGAGCAGTACTTC CATSRAPSGSDNEQYF
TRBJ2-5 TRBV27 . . TGTGCCAGCAGTTCCTTAGCGAGCCTTTCTCAAGAGACCCAGTACTTC CASSSLASLSQETQYF
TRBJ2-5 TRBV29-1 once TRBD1 TGCAGCGTCTGGACAGGGGTTCAAGAGACCCAGTACTTC CSVWTGVQETQYF
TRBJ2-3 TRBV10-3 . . TGTGCCATCAAAGGGAGAGATGCAGATACGCAGTATTTT CAIKGRDADTQYF
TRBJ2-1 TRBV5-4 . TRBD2 TGTGCCAGCAGCGGCGCTAGCGGGAGTTACAATGAGCAGTTCTTC CASSGASGSYNEQFF
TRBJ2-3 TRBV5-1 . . TGCGCCAGCAGTGGGGCGGAATTCACAGATACGCAGTATTTT CASSGAEFTDTQYF
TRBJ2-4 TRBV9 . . TGTGCCAGCAGCGTAGGTAGGGGGGGCGAGAACATTCAGTACTTC CASSVGRGGENIQYF
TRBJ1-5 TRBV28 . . TGTGCCAGCAGTTTAAGGGCCGGAGGTAGCAATCAGCCCCAGCATTTT CASSLRAGGSNQPQHF
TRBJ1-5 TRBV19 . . TGTGCCAGTAGCAACAGTCCCTGGCAGCCCCAGCATTTT CASSNSPWQPQHF
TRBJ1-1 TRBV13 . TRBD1 TGTGCCAGCAGCCCAAGGGACAGGGAGTGGAACACTGAAGCTTTCTTT CASSPRDREWNTEAFF
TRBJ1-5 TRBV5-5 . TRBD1 TGTGCCAGCAGCTTTGGAGGGCAGGGGGCCTATAGCAATCAGCCCCAGCATTTT CASSFGGQGAYSNQPQHF
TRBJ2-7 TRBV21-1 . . TGTGCCAGCAGCAAAACGCTACAGGGGGCTGGGGACGAGCAGTACTTC CASSKTLQGAGDEQYF
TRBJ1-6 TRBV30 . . TGTGCCTGGAGGGGCTCGGGGGATTCACCCCTCCACTTT CAWRGSGDSPLHF
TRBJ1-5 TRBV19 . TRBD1 TGTGCCAGTAGTATAGGGACAGGTTATAGCAATCAGCCCCAGCATTTT CASSIGTGYSNQPQHF
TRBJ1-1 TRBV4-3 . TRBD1 TGCGCCAGCAGCCAAGATACAGGGGTCGGCATCATGAACACTGAAGCTTTCTTT CASSQDTGVGIMNTEAFF
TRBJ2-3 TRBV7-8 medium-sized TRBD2 TGTGCCAGCAGCCCGCGGACTAGCGCCACAGATACGCAGTATTTT CASSPRTSATDTQYF
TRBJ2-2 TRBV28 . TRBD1 TGTGCCAGCAGTCCGACAGGGTTCGGGGAGCTGTTTTTT CASSPTGFGELFF
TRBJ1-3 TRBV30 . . TGTGCCTGGAAGTTACAGGCAGGGATCTCTGGAAACACCATATATTTT CAWKLQAGISGNTIYF
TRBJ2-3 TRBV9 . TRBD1 TGTGCCAGCAGCGTCCGGGACAGACGCACAGATACGCAGTATTTT CASSVRDRRTDTQYF
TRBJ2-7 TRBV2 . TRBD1 TGTGCCAGCAGGGGGACAGGGGGTCGGGAGCAGTACTTC CASRGTGGREQYF
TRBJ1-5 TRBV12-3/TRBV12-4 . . TGTGCCAGCAGTACTATCAATCAGCCCCAGCATTTT CASSTINQPQHF
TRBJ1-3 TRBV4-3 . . TGCGCCAGCAGCCTCGGGGGGGGCTCTGGAAACACCATATATTTT CASSLGGGSGNTIYF
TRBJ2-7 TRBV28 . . TGTGCCAGCAGTGATTTCGCAGGGTCCCCCTACGAGCAGTACTTC CASSDFAGSPYEQYF
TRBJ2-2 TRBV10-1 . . TGCGCCAGCAGCGCTAACATACAGGGCTATGGCGCCGGGGAGCTGTTTTTT CASSANIQGYGAGELFF
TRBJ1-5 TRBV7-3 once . TGTGCCAGCAGCTTATGGGAGAATGAGCCCCAGCATTTT CASSLWENEPQHF
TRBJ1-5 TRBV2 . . TGTGCCAGCAACGGAAGGGAGGGTCAGCCCCAGCATTTT CASNGREGQPQHF
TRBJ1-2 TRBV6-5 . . TGTGCCAGCATCTGGGTGGGCATAACTAACTATGGCTACACCTTC CASIWVGITNYGYTF
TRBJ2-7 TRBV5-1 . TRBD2 TGCGCCAGCACCTTTCTTCCAACTTCGGGACTAGCGGGAAAGCCCTACGAGCAGTACTTC CASTFLPTSGLAGKPYEQYF
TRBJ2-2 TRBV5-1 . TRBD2 TGCGCCAGCAGCTTGCTAACTAGCGCCACCGGGGAGCTGTTTTTT CASSLLTSATGELFF
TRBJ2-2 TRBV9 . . TGTGCCAGCAGCGTAGCTGCGGGCCCTTACGTCTCCGGGGAGCTGTTTTTT CASSVAAGPYVSGELFF
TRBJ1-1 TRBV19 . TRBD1 TGTGCCAGTAGAACACAGGGGAACGCTGAAGCTTTCTTT CASRTQGNAEAFF
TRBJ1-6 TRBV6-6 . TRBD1 TGTGCCAGCAATCCGGGACAGAGAGCTTCACCCCTCCACTTT CASNPGQRASPLHF
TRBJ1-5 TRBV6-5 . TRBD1 TGTGCCAGCGGTTCCAGGGGGGAAAGCAATCAGCCCCAGCATTTT CASGSRGESNQPQHF
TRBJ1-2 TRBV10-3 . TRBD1 TGTGCCATCAGTGAGTCCCGGGACAGTAATGGCTACACCTTC CAISESRDSNGYTF
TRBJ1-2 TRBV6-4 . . TGTGCCAGCAGTGAGCGTCCCAACTATGGCTACACCTTC CASSERPNYGYTF
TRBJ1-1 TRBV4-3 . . TGCGCCAGCAGCCAAGTCATGGATTCCAGGGTGAACACTGAAGCTTTCTTT CASSQVMDSRVNTEAFF
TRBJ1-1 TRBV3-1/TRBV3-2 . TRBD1 TGTGCCAGCAGCCAAGATCAACTTAACAGGGGCACTGAAGCTTTCTTT CASSQDQLNRGTEAFF
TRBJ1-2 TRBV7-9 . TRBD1 TGTGCCAGCAGCTTAGGAACAGGGGATGGCTACACCTTC CASSLGTGDGYTF
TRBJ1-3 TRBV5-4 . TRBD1 TGTGCCAGCAGCCCGGGACAGGGCTTTGGAAACACCATATATTTT CASSPGQGFGNTIYF
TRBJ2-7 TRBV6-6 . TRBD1 TGTGCCAGCAGTCAGACAGGGTTAGGATCGCACTTC CASSQTGLGSHF
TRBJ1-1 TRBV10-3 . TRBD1 TGTGCCATCAGCGGGACAGGAATGAACACTGAAGCTTTCTTT CAISGTGMNTEAFF
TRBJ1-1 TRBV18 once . TGTGCCAGCTCACCGAGTGGGGGGTCTGAAGCTTTCTTT CASSPSGGSEAFF
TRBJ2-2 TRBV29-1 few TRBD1 TGCAGCGTTGACAGGCAGGGGGATAACACCGGGGAGCTGTTTTTT CSVDRQGDNTGELFF